The 16 T cell receptor beta chains reported below all come from one sample, sequenced in a study of T-cell reconstitution after alpha-beta-depleted transplantation in children. Using unique molecular identifiers, the investigators prepared the TCRbeta library. TCRdb reanalysed the PCR reads using MiXCR and keeps one entry per CDR3 protein. Among 250,000 to 300,000 distinct CDR3 sequences, approximately 9.6% were seen once, and the ten largest hold around a tenth. Sequencing used PBMCs from the stem cell graft donor, obtained from the stem cell graft. The receptors shown here come from a human donor who donated a stem cell graft to a child with SCID.

The V and J genes are TRBV5-1 and TRBJ2-1; a possible D gene is TRBD1 (6 bases). This CDR3 spans 16 amino acids. The V gene lost 4 bases and the J gene lost 1 base, with 15 bases spanning the gap. Germline V CDR1 and CDR2: SGHRS, YFSETQ. CDR3: CASSKDSLVSYNEQFF. The DNA for the CDR3 is TGCGCCAGCAGCAAGGACAGTTTGGTTTCCTACAATGAGCAGTTCTTC.

This clonotype was observed a few times. The CDR3 is CASSSTSGNTGELFF. DNA for the CDR3: TGTGCCAGCAGCTCGACTAGCGGGAACACCGGGGAGCTGTTTTTT. The chain is built from TRBV5-5 and TRBJ2-2; 9 bases agree with TRBD2. The CDR3 sequence is 15 residues long. Germline V gene lookup returns CDR1 SGHKS and CDR2 YYEKEE (reference sequence). V trimming: 3 bases; J trimming: 1 base; junction bases outside the gene matches: 1.

This clonotype came up a few times. Here the CDR3 DNA reads TGTGCCAGCAGCAATACACAGGGGCCTACCTACGAGCAGTACTTC. Amino acids: CASSNTQGPTYEQYF. The chain joins TRBV21-1 to TRBJ2-7; the table gives TRBD1 as D, unverified against the DNA. TRBV21-1 is a documented pseudogene. CDR3 length: 15 residues.

The chain carries TRBV4-1 and TRBJ2-4, with D possibly TRBD1 on 6 matching bases. Trimming left V 8 bases short and J 8 bases short, with 16 bases between. Per germline, CDR1 MGHRA and CDR2 YSYEKL. The CDR3 sequence is 13 residues long. The CDR3 DNA sequence: TGCGCCAGCCCAACCAGGGGAAGGGACATTCAGTACTTC. Protein sequence: CASPTRGRDIQYF.

This clonotype appeared many times. The chain combines TRBV12-3 or TRBV12-4 with TRBJ2-3; 7 nucleotides match TRBD1. The CDR3 sequence is 15 residues long. V lost 5 bases to trimming and J lost 2 bases; unmatched junction nucleotides: 7. The CDR3 DNA reads as TGTGCCAGCAGTCGGCCAGGACAGGCCACAGATACGCAGTATTTT. As protein: CASSRPGQATDTQYF.

This clonotype came up a few times. V gene TRBV20-1 combines with J gene TRBJ2-1; tentatively, D is TRBD1 (6 bases). The CDR3 has 14 residues. Germline lookup yields CDR1 DFQATT and CDR2 SNEGSKA (reference sequence). The V end was cut by 3 bases, the J end by 3 bases, with 12 bases between. The CDR3 is CSASRQALYNEQFF. The CDR3 bases are TGCAGTGCTAGCCGACAGGCGCTCTACAATGAGCAGTTCTTC.

J is TRBJ2-7 and V is TRBV12-3 or TRBV12-4; a possible D gene is TRBD1 (6 bases). The germline V and J ends were trimmed by 6 bases and 1 base, with 13 bases remaining between them. This CDR3 has 14 amino acids. CDR3 bases: TGTGCCAGCAGATTGACAGGTACTTCCTACGAGCAGTACTTC. This gives the protein CASRLTGTSYEQYF.

This clonotype was seen more than once but under ten times. The chain has TRBV5-1 and TRBJ2-7, with D tentatively TRBD1 (6 bases). V shed 4 bases and J shed 3 bases, with 11 bases lying between them. The CDR3 consists of 13 residues. Germline values: CDR1 SGHRS, CDR2 YFSETQ. CDR3 sequence reads: CASSQGHNYEQYF. Here the CDR3 DNA reads TGCGCCAGCAGCCAGGGACACAACTACGAGCAGTACTTC.

This chain joins TRBV5-1 and TRBJ2-3; D may correspond to TRBD1 or TRBD2 (6 bases each). CDR3 length: 16 residues. V was shortened by 0 bases and J by 1 base, with 12 bases between the two germline ends. The germline CDR1 and CDR2 sequences are SGHRS and YFSETQ. CDR3 loop: CASSLAEGGRTDTQYF. The CDR3 bases are TGCGCCAGCAGCTTGGCTGAGGGGGGCCGCACAGATACGCAGTATTTT.

The rearrangement joins TRBV3-1 to TRBJ2-7; no reliable D call. The length of the CDR3 is 15 residues. V lost 3 bases, J lost 2 bases, and 14 bases lay in between. Germline loops: CDR1 LGHDT, CDR2 YNNKEL (reference sequence). The chain's CDR3 is CASSHPSTDTYEQYF. CDR3 bases: TGTGCCAGCAGCCATCCCTCCACTGATACCTACGAGCAGTACTTC.

V gene TRBV11-2 combines with J gene TRBJ2-1; perhaps D is TRBD1 or TRBD2 (5 bases each). The V gene's germline CDR1 is SGHAT and CDR2 FQNNGV. This CDR3 is built from 14 residues. V shed 5 bases and J shed 6 bases, with 14 bases lying between them. This chain's CDR3 is CASSLTGRLNEQFF. DNA for the CDR3: TGTGCCAGCAGCCTGACGGGGCGCCTCAATGAGCAGTTCTTC.

V is TRBV6-1 and J is TRBJ2-7; 7 nucleotides line up with TRBD1. The CDR3 totals 14 residues. The germline V gene has CDR1 MNHNS and CDR2 SASEGT. J was trimmed by 4 bases and V by 6 bases; bases with no gene match: 9. The CDR3, as DNA: TGTGCCAGCAGCCCCGGGACAGAGCTTTACGAGCAGTACTTC. Translating it yields CASSPGTELYEQYF.

The rearrangement links TRBV29-1 to TRBJ2-1; D unresolved. This CDR3 spans 13 amino acids. Germline CDR1 is SQVTM and CDR2 is ANQGSEA. The germline V and J ends were trimmed by 0 bases and 9 bases, with 12 bases remaining between them. DNA for the CDR3: TGCAGCGTTGAAGAAGTACAAGCCGGTGAGCAGTTCTTC. Encoded protein: CSVEEVQAGEQFF.

The CDR3 DNA sequence: TGCGCCAGCTCCTCACTACTGGGAGCGGGGGGGCCACCAGGGGGAGATACGCAGTATTTT. As protein: CASSSLLGAGGPPGGDTQYF. The chain links TRBV5-1 to TRBJ2-3, with 10 positions matching TRBD2. This CDR3 is 20 amino acids long. Germline V CDR1 and CDR2: SGHRS, YFSETQ. V was pared by 7 bases and J by 5 bases, with 25 bases of the junction left unmatched.

This clonotype was counted between two and nine times. The gene calls are TRBV3-1 and TRBJ2-7, with TRBD2 matching over 8 bases. The CDR3 is 16 residues long. Germline lookup yields CDR1 LGHDT and CDR2 YNNKEL (reference sequence). With 1 base clipped from V and 2 bases from J, the junction kept 7 bases outside the gene matches. The CDR3 DNA follows: TGTGCCAGCAGCCAAGGGTTGCGGGGGGTTCCCTACGAGCAGTACTTC. It specifies CASSQGLRGVPYEQYF.

The chain is built from TRBV2 and TRBJ2-3; D might be TRBD1 or TRBD2, each matching 6 bases. The V gene lost 7 bases and the J gene lost 2 bases, with 16 bases spanning the gap. Germline V gene sequence: CDR1 SNHLY, CDR2 FYNNEI. This CDR3 has 15 amino acids. The CDR3 DNA sequence: TGTGCCAGCACTCAGTGGGGGGCGACCACAGATACGCAGTATTTT. It yields the protein CASTQWGATTDTQYF. The whole variable domain, filled in from reference TRBV2 and TRBJ2-3, reads EPEVTQTPSHQVTQMGQEVILRCVPISNHLYFYWYRQILGQKVEFLVSFYNNEISEKSEIFDDQFSVERPDGSNFTLKIRSTKLEDSAMYFCASTQWGATTDTQYFGPGTRLTVL.